This T cell receptor (beta chain) stems from a study of control samples from healthy donors and cancer patients (dated by TCRdb to 2019 to 2021). Only one count was recorded for this clone. Its antigen is not yet known. No base quality values were provided; no much bigger clone lies one nucleotide off. Looking up the germline V gene yields CDR1 SGHNT and CDR2 YENEEA. Its CDR3 holds 14 amino acids, cysteine through phenylalanine. The retained sequence is limited to the CDR3, 42 bases, with the frame set at the first base. V drops 1 base and J drops 4 bases, leaving 10 bases in between. Library creation used the immunoSEQ multiplex PCR assay. TCRdb holds this immuneACCESS table with in-frame rearrangements only. Some clones are missing; in checked studies, unresolved V genes explain under half, and the rest has no known cause. This sample comprises some 28,000 clones, approximately 87% of them detected only once. The leading ten clones occupy 1.5% to 2% of the sample.

The sequenced material came from PBMCs. This sequence originates from a middle-aged woman with lung cancer. In this chain, TRBV11-3 is recombined with TRBJ2-5, with no D gene named confidently. The encoded CDR3 is CASSLGSARETQYF. The DNA sequence follows: TGTGCCAGCAGCTTAGGGAGCGCCCGAGAGACCCAGTACTTC.